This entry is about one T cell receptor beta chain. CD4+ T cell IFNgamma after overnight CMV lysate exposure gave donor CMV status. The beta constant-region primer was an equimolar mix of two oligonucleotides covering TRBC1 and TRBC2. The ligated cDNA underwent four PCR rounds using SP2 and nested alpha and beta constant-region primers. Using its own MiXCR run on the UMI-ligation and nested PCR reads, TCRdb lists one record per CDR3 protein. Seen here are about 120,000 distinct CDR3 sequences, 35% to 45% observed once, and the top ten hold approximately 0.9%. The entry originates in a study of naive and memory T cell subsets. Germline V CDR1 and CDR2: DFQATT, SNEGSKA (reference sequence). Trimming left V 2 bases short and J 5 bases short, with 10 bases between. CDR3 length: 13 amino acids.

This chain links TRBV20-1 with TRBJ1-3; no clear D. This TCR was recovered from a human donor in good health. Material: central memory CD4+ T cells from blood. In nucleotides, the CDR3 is TGCAGTGCTAGAATGGGTTCTCGAAACACCATATATTTT. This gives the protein CSARMGSRNTIYF.